This T cell receptor beta chain was captured in a study of T cell responses to AZD1222 COVID-19 vaccine. Trimming stripped 6 bases from V and 2 bases from J, with 18 bases between. The CDR3 extends over 16 amino acids. Per germline, CDR1 SNHLY and CDR2 FYNNEI. TCRdb's table, derived via immunoSEQ multiplex PCR, lists solely in-frame clones and lacks some. The profile covers roughly 130,000 clones, with about nine tenths appearing a single time and about 1.5% taken by the ten largest. Sequenced here: peripheral blood, sampled on day 0 of AZD1222 vaccination. This rearrangement joins TRBV2 to TRBJ2-3; D is perhaps TRBD1 or TRBD2 (5 bases each). This receptor was identified in an adult in good health. CDR3 coding DNA: TGTGCCAGCAGGATCGTCCCCCGAGGGGTCACAGATACGCAGTATTTT. Its protein is CASRIVPRGVTDTQYF.